The text below deals with one T cell receptor beta chain. CDR1 is SGHRS, CDR2 YFSETQ, per germline. The CDR3 length is 18 residues. V lost 4 bases, J lost 0 bases, and 8 bases stayed unmatched. MiXCR, applied by TCRdb to the 5' RACE reads, yields one record per CDR3 protein. Of 300,000 or so distinct CDR3 sequences in the sample, around 8.1% were seen once. This specimen comes from a study of T cells after yellow fever vaccination. The chain uses TRBV5-1 and TRBJ2-2; TRBD2 matches 11 bases. The source is a man younger than 35 who received the YFV17D yellow fever vaccine. Source: PBMCs, taken more than 40 days after the first yellow fever vaccination. CDR3 in DNA: TGCGCCAGCAGCCGAACTAGCGGGGGACCCGCGAACACCGGGGAGCTGTTTTTT. This codes for CASSRTSGGPANTGELFF.